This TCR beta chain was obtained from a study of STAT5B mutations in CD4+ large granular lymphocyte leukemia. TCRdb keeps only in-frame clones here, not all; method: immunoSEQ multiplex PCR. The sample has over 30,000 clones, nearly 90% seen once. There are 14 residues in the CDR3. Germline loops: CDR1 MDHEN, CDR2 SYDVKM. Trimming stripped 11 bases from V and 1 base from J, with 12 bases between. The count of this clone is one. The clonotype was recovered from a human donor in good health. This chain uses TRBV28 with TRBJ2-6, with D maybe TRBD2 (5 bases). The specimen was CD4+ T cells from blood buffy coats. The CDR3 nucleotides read TGTGCCTGCGATCGAGGGTCTGGGGCCAACGTCCTGACTTTC. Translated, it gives CACDRGSGANVLTF.